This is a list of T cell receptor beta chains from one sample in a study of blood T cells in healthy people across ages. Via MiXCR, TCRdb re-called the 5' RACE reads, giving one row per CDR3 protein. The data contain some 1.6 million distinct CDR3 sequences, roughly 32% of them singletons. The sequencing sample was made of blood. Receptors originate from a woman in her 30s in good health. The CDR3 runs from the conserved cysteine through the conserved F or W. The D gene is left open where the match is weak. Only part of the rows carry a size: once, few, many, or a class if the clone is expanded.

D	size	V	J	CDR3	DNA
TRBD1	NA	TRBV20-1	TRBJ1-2	CSARDASGTGETGGYTF	TGCAGTGCTAGAGATGCGTCCGGGACAGGGGAAACGGGGGGCTACACCTTC
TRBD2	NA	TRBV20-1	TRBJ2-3	CSAPRGGVTDTQYF	TGCAGTGCCCCTCGGGGGGGAGTCACAGATACGCAGTATTTT
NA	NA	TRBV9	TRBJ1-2	CASNVGRDRDYGYTF	TGTGCCAGCAACGTGGGGAGGGATCGGGACTATGGCTACACCTTC
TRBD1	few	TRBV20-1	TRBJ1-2	CSASWDRGYGYTF	TGCAGTGCTAGTTGGGACAGGGGCTACGGCTACACCTTC
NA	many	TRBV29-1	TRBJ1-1	CSASSMNTEAFF	TGCAGCGCCTCGTCCATGAACACTGAAGCTTTCTTT
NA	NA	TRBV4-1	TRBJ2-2	CASSPSSLSGELFF	TGCGCCAGCAGCCCCTCCTCCTTATCCGGGGAGCTGTTTTTT
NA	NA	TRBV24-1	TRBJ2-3	CATSDTAGEGDTQYF	TGTGCCACCAGTGACACGGCAGGGGAGGGGGATACGCAGTATTTT
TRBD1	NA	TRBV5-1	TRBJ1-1	CASSLNAARGLKLGGTEAFF	TGCGCCAGCAGCTTGAATGCTGCCAGGGGGCTTAAGCTTGGCGGCACTGAAGCTTTCTTT
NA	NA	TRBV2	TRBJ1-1	CASKIFQSETEAFF	TGTGCCAGCAAGATTTTTCAATCGGAGACTGAAGCTTTCTTT
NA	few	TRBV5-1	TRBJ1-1	CASSLESDDFLNTEAFF	TGCGCCAGCAGCTTGGAGTCGGACGATTTCCTGAACACTGAAGCTTTCTTT
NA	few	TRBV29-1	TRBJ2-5	CSVGAGKLETQYF	TGCAGCGTTGGCGCAGGGAAATTAGAGACCCAGTACTTC
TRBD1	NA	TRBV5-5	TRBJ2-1	CASSPGQGPSAEQFF	TGTGCCAGCAGCCCGGGACAGGGCCCCTCCGCTGAGCAGTTCTTC
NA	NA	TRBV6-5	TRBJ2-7	CASSYSVAQGDYEQYF	TGTGCCAGCAGTTACTCGGTAGCGCAGGGTGACTACGAGCAGTACTTC
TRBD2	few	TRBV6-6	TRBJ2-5	CASRKAGGQETQYF	TGTGCCAGCAGAAAAGCGGGGGGGCAAGAGACCCAGTACTTC
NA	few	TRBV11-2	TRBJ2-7	CASSLGRGFRSYEQYF	TGTGCCAGCAGCTTAGGCCGGGGATTCCGCTCCTACGAGCAGTACTTC
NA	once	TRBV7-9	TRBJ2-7	CASSLAKGSYEQYF	TGTGCCAGCAGCTTAGCGAAGGGGAGTTACGAGCAGTACTTC
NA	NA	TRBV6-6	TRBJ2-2	CASSYPSITGELFF	TGTGCCAGCAGTTACCCTAGCATCACCGGGGAGCTGTTTTTT
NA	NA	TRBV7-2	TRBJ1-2	CASSTGTAAYGYTF	TGTGCCAGCAGTACCGGCACGGCCGCCTATGGCTACACCTTC
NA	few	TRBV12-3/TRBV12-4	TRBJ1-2	CASSLDGGTAASTF	TGTGCCAGCAGTTTAGACGGAGGAACAGCCGCTTCCACCTTC
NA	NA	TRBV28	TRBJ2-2	CASSSLMQNTGELFF	TGTGCCAGCAGTTCCCTTATGCAGAACACCGGGGAGCTGTTTTTT
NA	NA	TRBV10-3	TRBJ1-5	CAISESGSGNQPQHF	TGTGCCATCAGTGAGTCGGGGTCAGGAAATCAGCCCCAGCATTTT
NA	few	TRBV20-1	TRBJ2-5	CSENPPQGRETQYF	TGCAGTGAAAATCCTCCTCAGGGGCGCGAGACCCAGTACTTC
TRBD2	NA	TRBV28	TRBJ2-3	CASSAASGRPSTNTQYF	TGTGCCAGCAGTGCCGCAAGCGGGAGACCTAGCACAAATACGCAGTATTTT